This TCR beta chain is from a study of blood T cell repertoires in COVID-19. Germline lookup yields CDR1 SGHKS and CDR2 YYEKEE (reference sequence). V lost 5 bases and J lost 0, with 9 bases in between. The CDR3 runs to 13 residues. This clone has just one count. The repertoire was sequenced with immunoSEQ multiplex PCR; TCRdb's copy has only in-frame clones and lacks some. The repertoire holds 150,000 to 200,000 clones, with more than 85% as singletons. The genes are TRBV5-5 and TRBJ2-7; D is unresolved. This receptor was identified in a man aged 18 to 29 with acute or convalescent COVID-19. What was sequenced was peripheral blood. The CDR3 sequence is CASRSVISYEQYF. CDR3 bases: TGTGCCAGCAGGTCGGTGATCTCCTACGAGCAGTACTTC.